This TCR beta chain was documented in a study of beta chain features in type 1 diabetes (dated by TCRdb to the late 2010s). With regard to the full study: Mean age, gender distribution, total cell number and subset yield did not differ between patients and healthy donors. The study compared TCRB repertoires of sorted circulating CD4+ T cell subsets between recently diagnosed type 1 diabetes patients and matched healthy donors. Regulatory and stem cell-like memory subsets were obtained from only 8 patients and roughly eight healthy donors, while naive and central memory subsets were obtained from all 30 or so donors. A total of 90 million to 140 million sorted cells were examined across all samples, and RNA yield correlated strongly with the number of cells per subset. Here is what the overall study found, with its caveats: HLA sub-analyses involved small numbers of individuals, so any influence of HLA type on TCRB rearrangement remained unresolved. Because cDNA rather than genomic DNA was sequenced, highly expressing activated cells could have been over-represented, although no difference in activation and CD3 levels was found between groups. PCR may preferentially amplify shorter templates, but because patient and control samples were amplified and corrected together, any resulting skew would affect both groups equally. At VDJ recombination sites, patients with type 1 diabetes made fewer insertions and deleted more nucleotides, a pattern implying thymic rearrangement abnormalities. The naive, central memory and regulatory TCRB repertoires appeared to resemble one another more closely among patients than among healthy donors. In all four CD4+ subsets, TCRB CDR3 length was moderately but significantly shorter in type 1 diabetes patients.

The entire isolated RNA was reverse transcribed using the High Capacity cDNA Reverse Transcription Kit, and thus expressed TCRB transcripts were sequenced. Deep immunoSEQ sequencing was applied to naive, central memory and regulatory T cell samples, giving an average of roughly 3.5 million total reads per sample. Sorted cells were lysed in RLT buffer, and RNA was extracted using DNase-treated RNeasy Micro or Mini kits according to cell number. Each cell subset was processed on its own to prevent cross-contamination, while patient and healthy donor samples were processed together. The immunoSEQ multiplex PCR was used to amplify TCRB sequences from cDNA, generating 87-bp fragments that spanned the CDR3 region. Sequencing of the amplicons was done on the Illumina HiSeq platform. Per the original workflow: PCR bias was corrected computationally using synthetic template baselines, and reads within Hamming distance 2 were collapsed, with unmergeable singletons discarded. Reads were aligned against IMGT so that V, D and J genes, CDR3 length and insertions or deletions at six rearrangement sites could be assigned. Within each subset, clonotype counts were normalized to the number of sorted cells before true diversity and Gini coefficients were calculated with the tcR R package. Repertoire sharing was quantified using the overlap coefficient calculated on TCRB nucleotide sequences. Out-of-frame TCRB sequences from naive cells were analyzed to stand in for the pre-selection repertoire. TCRdb retrieved this table from immuneACCESS and kept in-frame rearrangements only. Not all clones are present; in checked studies, unresolved V genes account for under half, and no reason is known for the remainder. V and J calls and clone size are as listed in that table; D and trimming were resolved from the DNA. In all, the sample holds 450,000 to 600,000 clones, and approximately 31% of those were seen once. The ten largest clones add up to 0.06% to 0.07% of the sample.

The CDR3 sequence holds 14 residues, the cysteine and phenylalanine included. This entry keeps only the CDR3 DNA: 42 bases, framed from base 1. The germline V gene (reference sequence) specifies LNHDA as CDR1 and SQIVND as CDR2. V loses 3 bases at its end and J loses 5 bases; junction bases beyond the gene matches: 4. A single peripheral blood draw of 95 to 150 mL on average was collected from each donor into heparinised tubes. A BD FACSAria II was used to sort naive, central memory, regulatory and stem cell-like memory CD4+ T cells with a panel that included CD45RO, CCR7, CD25, CD127, CD95 and CD27. A purity above 95% was achieved for all sorted populations. PBMCs were isolated right away by Lymphoprep density gradient centrifugation and were stained directly, without culture. To minimize batch effects, samples were stained and sorted in pairs, one healthy donor with one patient per experiment. Worth noting for this clone: The specificity of this receptor is unknown. No much larger clone exists at a distance of one base, and base qualities are not known.

This TCR was recovered from a young man in good health. The rearranged chain carries TRBV19 and TRBJ1-5; 7 central bases correspond to TRBD1. Sequenced material: naive CD4+ T cells from blood. Per the publication, the cell subset or site label means: true naive CD4+ T cells. The DNA sequence is given as TGTGCCAGTAGTATTGACAGGGTATATCAGCCCCAGCATTTT. Its coded protein is CASSIDRVYQPQHF.